These 8 T cell receptor beta chains share one sample of origin, sequenced in a study of blood T cell repertoires in COVID-19. TCRdb's table, derived via immunoSEQ multiplex PCR, lists solely in-frame clones and lacks some. The table lists roughly 220,000 clones, around 89% of them singletons, with 2.5% to 3% in the top ten. Sequenced: PBMCs or T cells enriched from blood (not recorded which). These receptors all come from a woman aged 25 to 39 who had recovered from COVID-19.

The chain carries TRBV4-2 and TRBJ2-3; 12 bases line up with TRBD2. CDR3 length equals 19 residues. The germline V gene has CDR1 LGHNA and CDR2 YNFKEQ. V shed 0 bases and J 1 base; nucleotides not matched to a gene: 8. The CDR3 is CASSQDLGGLAGRTDTQYF. For the CDR3, the DNA is TGTGCCAGCAGCCAAGATCTCGGGGGACTAGCGGGCCGCACAGATACGCAGTATTTT.

The rearrangement uses TRBV9 and TRBJ2-1, with 9 bases lining up with TRBD2. Germline loops: CDR1 SGDLS, CDR2 YYNGEE. Germline trimming cut 6 bases from V and 6 bases from J; bases unmatched to any gene: 7. This CDR3 has 14 residues. CDR3 coding DNA: TGTGCCAGCAAAGTAGGGACTAGCTCCAATGAGCAGTTCTTC. This codes for CASKVGTSSNEQFF.

The CDR3 protein is CATSDPRQGIHQETQYF. For the CDR3, the DNA is TGTGCCACCAGTGATCCAAGACAGGGTATACACCAAGAGACCCAGTACTTC. This chain joins TRBV24-1 and TRBJ2-5; 7 bases map to TRBD1. Germline assignment: CDR1 KGHDR and CDR2 SFDVKD. With V trimmed by 3 bases and J by 0 bases, 9 bases remained unmatched. This CDR3 region has 17 residues.

This clone appeared once. The rearrangement links TRBV2 to TRBJ1-4, with 8 bases lining up with TRBD1. The V segment lost 8 bases and the J segment 2 bases; nucleotides outside the gene matches: 13. From germline, CDR1 is SNHLY and CDR2 FYNNEI. The CDR3 totals 17 residues. The CDR3 coding sequence is TGTGCCAGCCAGTCCGGACAGGGCAGGCCGACTAATGAAAAACTGTTTTTT. This gives the protein CASQSGQGRPTNEKLFF.

The V call is TRBV6-5, the J call TRBJ1-2; a possible D gene is TRBD1 (5 bases). Germline V gene lookup returns CDR1 MNHEY and CDR2 SVGAGI. The CDR3 is 13 residues long. Trimming removed 6 bases from V and 8 bases from J, with 16 bases in between. CDR3 in amino acids: CASSKTTQGGYTF. The CDR3 nucleotides are TGTGCCAGCAGCAAAACAACCCAGGGAGGCTACACCTTC.

Details on this clone: Its ends do not fully match the called genes, so a read error is possible. V usage is TRBV7-7 and J usage is TRBJ2-2; 7 bases map to TRBD1. There are 15 residues in the CDR3. Germline V gene sequence: CDR1 SSHAT, CDR2 FNYEAQ (reference sequence). CDR3 region: CASRAGTANTGELFF. CDR3 DNA: TGTGCTAGCAGGGCCGGGACAGCGAACACCGGGGAGCTGTTTTTT.

In the case of this clone: The junction and the germline gene differ at one end; a read error may be behind it. This rearrangement joins TRBV7-7 to TRBJ2-7, with D perhaps TRBD1 (6 bases). The CDR3 extends over 19 amino acids. Germline assignment: CDR1 SSHAT and CDR2 FNYEAQ (reference sequence). Written as DNA, the CDR3 is TGTGCTAGCAGCTTTTATCCTAACAGGGTCCTCAGAAGGTCCTACGAGCAGTACTTC. Protein product: CASSFYPNRVLRRSYEQYF.

In this sample, this clone turned up many times. The genes are TRBV6-2 or TRBV6-3 and TRBJ2-7, with D possibly being TRBD1 (6 bases). V lost 0 bases and J lost 0, with 6 bases in between. This CDR3 spans 14 amino acids. From germline, CDR1 is MNHEY and CDR2 SVGEGT. Written as DNA, the CDR3 is TGTGCCAGCAGTTACTCGGACAGCTCCTACGAGCAGTACTTC. Translated: CASSYSDSSYEQYF.